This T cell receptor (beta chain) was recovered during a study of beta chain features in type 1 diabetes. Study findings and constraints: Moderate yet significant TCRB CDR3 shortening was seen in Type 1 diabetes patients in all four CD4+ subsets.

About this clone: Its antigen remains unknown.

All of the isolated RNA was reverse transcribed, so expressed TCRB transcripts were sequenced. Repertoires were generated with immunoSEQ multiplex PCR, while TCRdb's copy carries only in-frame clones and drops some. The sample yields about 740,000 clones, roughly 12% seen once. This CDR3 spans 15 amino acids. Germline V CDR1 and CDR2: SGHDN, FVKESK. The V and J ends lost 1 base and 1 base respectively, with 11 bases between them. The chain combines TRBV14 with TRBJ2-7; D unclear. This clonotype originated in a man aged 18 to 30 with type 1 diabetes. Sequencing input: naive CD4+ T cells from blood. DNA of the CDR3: TGTGCCAGCAGCCAAGCGTTAGGCGAATCCTACGAGCAGTACTTC. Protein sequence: CASSQALGESYEQYF.